This entry concerns a single TCR beta chain. The antigen is unknown. As the sequencing template, cDNA was produced by extracting RNA and reverse transcribing it. Measured with immunoSEQ multiplex PCR; TCRdb has only the in-frame clones, and not every one. The sample lists about 180,000 clones; about half were seen once. These data belong to a study of CD8+ T cells in alopecia areata. Treatment defined: oral pan-JAK inhibitor, 5-10 mg twice daily. V shed 3 bases and J shed 6 bases, with 12 bases lying between them. Germline loops: CDR1 MGHDK, CDR2 SYGVNS. This CDR3 contains 13 residues. Regarding the study as a whole: Uncertainty remains about how baseline CD8+ expansion links to response, with one nonresponder. Numerous clones, expanded in lesions, remained in scalp and blood during tofacitinib. Compared with mice, patients displayed less clear TCR sharing, possibly for HLA-related reasons.

The specimen comprised CD8+ T cells sorted from blood, sampled around week 53, from a patient treated with tofacitinib. The TCR sequence derives from a human donor with alopecia areata. The V call is TRBV25-1, the J call TRBJ2-7, with D possibly being TRBD2 (6 bases). The CDR3 region has the DNA TGTGCCAGCAGTGAGGTAAGGGAGGCCGAGCAGTACTTC. It specifies CASSEVREAEQYF.